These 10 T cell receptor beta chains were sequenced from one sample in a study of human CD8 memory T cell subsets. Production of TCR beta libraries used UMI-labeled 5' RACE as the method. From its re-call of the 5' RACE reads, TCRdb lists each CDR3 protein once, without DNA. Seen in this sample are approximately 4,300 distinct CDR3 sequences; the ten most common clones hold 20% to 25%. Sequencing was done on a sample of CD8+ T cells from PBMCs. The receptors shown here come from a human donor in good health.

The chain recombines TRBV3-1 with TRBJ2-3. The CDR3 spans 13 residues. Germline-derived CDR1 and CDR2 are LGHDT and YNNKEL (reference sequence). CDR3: CASSQFGRDSQYF.

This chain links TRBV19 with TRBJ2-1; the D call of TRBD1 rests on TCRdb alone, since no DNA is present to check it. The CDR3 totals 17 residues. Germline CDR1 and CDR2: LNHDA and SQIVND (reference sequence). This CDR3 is CASSIGADRDSYNEQFF.

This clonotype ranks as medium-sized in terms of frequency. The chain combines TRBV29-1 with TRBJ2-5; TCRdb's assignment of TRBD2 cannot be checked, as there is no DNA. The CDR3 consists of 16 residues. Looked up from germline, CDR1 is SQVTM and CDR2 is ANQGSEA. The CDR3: CSVEDGAAGAQETQYF.

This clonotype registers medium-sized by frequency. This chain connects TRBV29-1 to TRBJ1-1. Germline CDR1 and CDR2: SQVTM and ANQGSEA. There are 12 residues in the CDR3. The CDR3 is CSVEIGNTEAFF.

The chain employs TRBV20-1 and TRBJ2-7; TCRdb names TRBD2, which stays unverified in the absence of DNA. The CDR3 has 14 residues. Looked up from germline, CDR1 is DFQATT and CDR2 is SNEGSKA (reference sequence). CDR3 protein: CSAAGGGDNYEQYF.

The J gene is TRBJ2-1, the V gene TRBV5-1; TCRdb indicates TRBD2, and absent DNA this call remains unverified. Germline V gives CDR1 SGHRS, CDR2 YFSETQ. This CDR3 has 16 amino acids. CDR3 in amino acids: CASSPGGALLSNEQFF. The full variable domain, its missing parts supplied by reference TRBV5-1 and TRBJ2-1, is KAGVTQTPRYLIKTRGQQVTLSCSPISGHRSVSWYQQTPGQGLQFLFEYFSETQRNKGNFPGRFSGRQFSNSRSEMNVSTLELGDSALYLCASSPGGALLSNEQFFGPGTRLTVL.

The CDR3 reads CASSLGQSNTEAFF. J is TRBJ1-1 and V is TRBV7-9; there is no DNA to check the TCRdb D call of TRBD1. CDR1 and CDR2 from the germline V gene are SEHNR and FQNEAQ (reference sequence). CDR3 length equals 14 residues.

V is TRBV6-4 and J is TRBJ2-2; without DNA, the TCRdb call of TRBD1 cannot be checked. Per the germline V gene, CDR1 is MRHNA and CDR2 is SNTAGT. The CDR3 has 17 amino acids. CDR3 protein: CASSDSLQGANTGELFF.

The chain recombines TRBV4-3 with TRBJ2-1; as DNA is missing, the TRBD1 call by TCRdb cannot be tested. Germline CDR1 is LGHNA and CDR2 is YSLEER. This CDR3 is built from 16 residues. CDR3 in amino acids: CASSQDAGRGGREQFF.

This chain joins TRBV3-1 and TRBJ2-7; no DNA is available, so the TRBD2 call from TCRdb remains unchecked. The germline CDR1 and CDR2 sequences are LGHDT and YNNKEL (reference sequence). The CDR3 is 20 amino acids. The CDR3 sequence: CASSQDGKGLAGGHSYEQYF.